Described below is a single T cell receptor beta chain sequence and its context. Its antigen remains unidentified. Measured with immunoSEQ multiplex PCR; TCRdb has only the in-frame clones, and not every one. The sample includes tens of thousands of clones, 74% of them seen just once. Described time point: week 35, safety follow-up. Topical imiquimod accompanied each vaccine dose, which consisted of 300 ug of mutant IDH1 20-mer peptide. The patients were given eight vaccinations, one each in weeks 1, 3, 5, 7, 11, 15, 19 and 23. This record belongs to a study of a mutant IDH1 vaccine in newly diagnosed glioma. Study overall: Vaccinations were initiated 4-6 weeks following radiotherapy alone, or were given together with temozolomide cycles. Among treated patients, about 62% were male and about 40% female, and mean age was around 40 years. In the visit schedule, V12 fell in week 35, while V13 fell in week 47.

The clonotype was recovered from a man aged 45-65 years with glioma. This specimen was PBMCs, taken from a glioma patient whose treatment included an IDH1 peptide vaccine.

The CDR3 DNA reads TGTGCCAGCAGCGCCGGACCCTTGGCCTATAATTCACCCCTCCACTTT. Encoded protein: CASSAGPLAYNSPLHF. This chain uses TRBV14 with TRBJ1-6; no firm D call. Germline values: CDR1 SGHDN, CDR2 FVKESK. The length of the CDR3 is 16 residues. V shed 5 bases and J shed 2 bases, with 13 bases lying between them.